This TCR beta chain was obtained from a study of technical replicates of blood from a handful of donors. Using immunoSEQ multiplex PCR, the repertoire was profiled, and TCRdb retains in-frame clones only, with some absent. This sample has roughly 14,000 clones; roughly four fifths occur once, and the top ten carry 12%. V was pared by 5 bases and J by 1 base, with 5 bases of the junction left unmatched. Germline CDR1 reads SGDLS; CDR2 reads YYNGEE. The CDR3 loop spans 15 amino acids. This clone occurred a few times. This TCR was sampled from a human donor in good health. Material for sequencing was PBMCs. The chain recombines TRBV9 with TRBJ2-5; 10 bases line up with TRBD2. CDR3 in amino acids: CASSYSGRGQETQYF. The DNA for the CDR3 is TGTGCCAGCAGTTACAGCGGGAGGGGCCAAGAGACCCAGTACTTC.